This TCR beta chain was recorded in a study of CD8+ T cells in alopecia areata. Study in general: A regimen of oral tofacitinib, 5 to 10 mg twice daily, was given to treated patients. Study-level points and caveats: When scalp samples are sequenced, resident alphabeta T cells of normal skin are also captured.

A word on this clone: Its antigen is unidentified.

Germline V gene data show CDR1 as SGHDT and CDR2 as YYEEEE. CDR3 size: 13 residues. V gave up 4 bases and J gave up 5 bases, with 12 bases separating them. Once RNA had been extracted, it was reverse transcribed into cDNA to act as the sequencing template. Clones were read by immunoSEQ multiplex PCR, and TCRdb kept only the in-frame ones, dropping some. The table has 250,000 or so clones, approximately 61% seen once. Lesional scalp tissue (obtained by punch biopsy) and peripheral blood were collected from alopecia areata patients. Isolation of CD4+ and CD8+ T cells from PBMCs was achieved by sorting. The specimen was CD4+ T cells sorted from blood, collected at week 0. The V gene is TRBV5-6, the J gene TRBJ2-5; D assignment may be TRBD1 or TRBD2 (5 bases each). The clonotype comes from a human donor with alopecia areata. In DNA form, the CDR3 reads TGTGCCAGCAGCGGCCGGGACCGTGAGACCCAGTACTTC. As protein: CASSGRDRETQYF.